The TCR beta chain described here comes from a study of T cell repertoires in ileal Crohn's disease. Findings and caveats of the study: Endoscopic recurrence occurred in every patient whose clonality exceeded 26.8%.

This clone was seen just once. Its antigen is undetermined. This CDR3 has 15 amino acids. J was trimmed by 0 bases and V by 2 bases; bases with no gene match: 3. CDR1 is SGHRS, CDR2 YFSETQ, per germline. Repertoires were generated with immunoSEQ multiplex PCR, while TCRdb's copy carries only in-frame clones and drops some. This sample has 25,000 to 30,000 clones, with just under 80% found just once. The TCR sequence derives from an adult with Crohn's disease. Sequencing input: ileal tissue. This sequence joins TRBV5-1 and TRBJ2-7, with 9 bases identical to TRBD2. The CDR3 reads CASSFQRGASYEQYF. The CDR3 DNA reads as TGCGCCAGCAGCTTCCAGCGGGGGGCCTCCTACGAGCAGTACTTC.